Following are 12 T cell receptor beta chains from one sample sequenced in a study of T cell changes during pregnancy in multiple sclerosis (dated by TCRdb to 2018 to 2020). The library was built by means of the immunoSEQ multiplex PCR assay. This is the immuneACCESS table as TCRdb keeps it, with only in-frame sequences that have V and J called. A part of the clones is gone; compared with another copy, unresolved V genes explain less than half, and the rest is unexplained. The table for this sample lists about 31,000 clones; approximately 88% of them were counted only once. The top ten constitute roughly 10% of the sample. The sample in question was CD8+ T cells from peripheral blood mononuclear cells, obtained in the first trimester of pregnancy. The receptors shown here come from a female donor with multiple sclerosis, enrolled in a pregnancy study.

The chain uses TRBV7-8 and TRBJ2-1, with unresolved D. Between the trimmed V and J ends, which lost 6 bases and 7 bases, there was a span of 13 bases. Germline-derived CDR1 and CDR2 are SGHVS and FQNEAQ. CDR3 size: 13 residues. The CDR3 here is CASSSATVNEQFF. The CDR3 nucleotides are TGTGCCAGCAGTTCTGCGACTGTTAATGAGCAGTTCTTC. Complete variable domain (other parts from reference TRBV7-8 and TRBJ2-1): GAGVSQSPRYKVAKRGQDVALRCDPISGHVSLFWYQQALGQGPEFLTYFQNEAQLDKSGLPSDRFFAERPEGSVSTLKIQRTQQEDSAVYLCASSSATVNEQFFGPGTRLTVL.

V and J are TRBV27 and TRBJ2-7, with 8 bases identical to TRBD1. CDR3 size: 17 residues. Germline loops: CDR1 MNHEY, CDR2 SMNVEV (reference sequence). The J segment lost 5 bases and the V segment lost 2 bases, leaving 14 bases of the junction unmatched. For the CDR3, the DNA is TGTGCCAGCAGTTTAGGCCCCCCCCGACAGGGGATCCACGAGCAGTACTTC. Its translation: CASSLGPPRQGIHEQYF.

V is TRBV7-2 and J is TRBJ2-7; D might be TRBD2 (5 bases). This CDR3 is built from 16 residues. Germline CDR1 is SGHTA and CDR2 is FQGNSA. Trimming took 5 bases from V and 2 from J, leaving 19 bases between them. The CDR3 sequence: CASSISGGYSAYEQYF. The CDR3 coding sequence is TGTGCCAGCAGCATTAGTGGCGGGTACTCGGCCTACGAGCAGTACTTC.

This clone has just a few counts. In DNA form, the CDR3 reads TGCGCCAGCAGCCAAGTAAGGGGAGGGCCTGAAGCTTTCTTT. This encodes CASSQVRGGPEAFF. The J gene is TRBJ1-1, the V gene TRBV4-3; possibly TRBD1 for D (5 bases). V was pared by 1 base and J by 6 bases, with 12 bases between. This CDR3 region has 14 residues. Germline values: CDR1 LGHNA, CDR2 YSLEER.

The CDR3 region has the DNA TGCGCCAGCATGGGGAGTAGGAATGAGCAGTTCTTC. This translates into CASMGSRNEQFF. This chain links TRBV4-1 with TRBJ2-1, with a possible D match to TRBD2 (5 bases). CDR3 length: 12 amino acids. Germline lookup yields CDR1 MGHRA and CDR2 YSYEKL. The V end was cut by 7 bases, the J end by 7 bases, with 11 bases between.

V gene TRBV9 combines with J gene TRBJ2-3; 11 bases line up with TRBD2. Per the germline V gene, CDR1 is SGDLS and CDR2 is YYNGEE. V was pared by 2 bases and J by 5 bases, with 7 bases of the junction left unmatched. This CDR3 has 16 amino acids. CDR3 nucleotides: TGTGCCAGCAGCGTTCCTAACGGACTAGCGGGAGATACGCAGTATTTT. Protein product: CASSVPNGLAGDTQYF.

This rearrangement joins TRBV10-3 to TRBJ2-1, with 13 bases lining up with TRBD2. The CDR3 is 17 residues long. With V trimmed by 8 bases and J by 7 bases, 14 bases remained unmatched. Germline V gives CDR1 ENHRY, CDR2 SYGVKD. The CDR3 protein is CAIREQGLAGLGNEQFF. Here the CDR3 DNA reads TGTGCCATCCGAGAACAGGGACTAGCGGGGTTAGGGAATGAGCAGTTCTTC.

This clone has a handful of counts. V and J are TRBV7-9 and TRBJ2-1, with D possibly matching TRBD2 (6 bases). V lost 4 bases to trimming and J lost 2 bases, with 18 bases between them. The CDR3 loop spans 17 amino acids. The germline gives CDR1 SEHNR, CDR2 FQNEAQ (reference sequence). CDR3: CASSSTRLVPPYNEQFF. CDR3 nucleotides: TGTGCCAGCAGCTCAACTCGACTAGTCCCTCCCTACAATGAGCAGTTCTTC. Full variable domain (outside the CDR3, taken from reference TRBV7-9 and TRBJ2-1): DTGVSQNPRHKITKRGQNVTFRCDPISEHNRLYWYRQTLGQGPEFLTYFQNEAQLEKSRLLSDRFSAERPKGSFSTLEIQRTEQGDSAMYLCASSSTRLVPPYNEQFFGPGTRLTVL.

The chain uses TRBV2 and TRBJ1-1; D not certain. CDR3 length: 15 amino acids. V lost 4 bases and J 1 base, leaving 13 bases between the germline ends. Per the germline V gene, CDR1 is SNHLY and CDR2 is FYNNEI. This chain's CDR3 is CASSVLHLSNTEAFF. The CDR3 region has the DNA TGTGCCAGCAGTGTACTACACCTGTCGAACACTGAAGCTTTCTTT.

The V and J genes are TRBV2 and TRBJ2-3, with 11 bases identical to TRBD1. This CDR3 is 18 amino acids long. Germline V lookup: CDR1 SNHLY, CDR2 FYNNEI. Unmatched junction bases numbered 18, after V lost 7 bases and J lost 6 bases. CDR3 bases: TGTGCCAGCACCGATGGGATGACCGGGACAGGGGGAATGGATACGCAGTATTTT. It yields the protein CASTDGMTGTGGMDTQYF.

This chain uses TRBV2 with TRBJ1-1; TRBD1 is a possible D gene (5 bases). CDR1 and CDR2 (germline): SNHLY, FYNNEI. The CDR3 totals 16 residues. Deletions cut 1 base from V and 3 bases from J, with 15 bases between. The chain's CDR3 is CASSEGPGVSDTEAFF. The CDR3 region has the DNA TGTGCCAGCAGTGAAGGGCCGGGGGTGAGCGACACTGAAGCTTTCTTT.

The gene calls are TRBV29-1 and TRBJ2-2; 9 bases are a match to TRBD1. Germline V gene sequence: CDR1 SQVTM, CDR2 ANQGSEA. J gave up 3 bases and V 0 bases, and 5 bases lay outside the gene matches. The CDR3 loop spans 16 amino acids. DNA of the CDR3: TGCAGCGTTGAAGACCCCGGACAGGGGTACACCGGGGAGCTGTTTTTT. Its protein is CSVEDPGQGYTGELFF.